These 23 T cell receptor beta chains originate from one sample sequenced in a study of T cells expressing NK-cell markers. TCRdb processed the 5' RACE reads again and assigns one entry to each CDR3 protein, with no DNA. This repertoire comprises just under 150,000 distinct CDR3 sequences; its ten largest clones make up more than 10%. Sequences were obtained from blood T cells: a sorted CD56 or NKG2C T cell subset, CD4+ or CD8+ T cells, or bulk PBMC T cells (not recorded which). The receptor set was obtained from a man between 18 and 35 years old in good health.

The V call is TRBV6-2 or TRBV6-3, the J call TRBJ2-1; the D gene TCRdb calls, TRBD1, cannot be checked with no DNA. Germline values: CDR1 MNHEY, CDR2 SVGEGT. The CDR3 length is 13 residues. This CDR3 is CASIGQGVNEQFF.

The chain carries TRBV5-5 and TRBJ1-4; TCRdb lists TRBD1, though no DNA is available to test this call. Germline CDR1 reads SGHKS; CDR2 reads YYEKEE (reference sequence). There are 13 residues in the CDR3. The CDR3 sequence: CASYRQGSEKLFF.

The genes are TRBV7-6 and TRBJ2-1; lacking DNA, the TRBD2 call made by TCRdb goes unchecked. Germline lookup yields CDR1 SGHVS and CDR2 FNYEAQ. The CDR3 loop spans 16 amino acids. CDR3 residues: CASSIRTSGYYNEQFF.

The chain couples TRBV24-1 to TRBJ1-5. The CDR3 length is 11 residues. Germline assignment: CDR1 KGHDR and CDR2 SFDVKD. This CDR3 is CATRDRQPQHF.

CDR3 residues: CASSQELTEGYTF. This sequence joins TRBV4-1 and TRBJ1-2. Germline V lookup: CDR1 MGHRA, CDR2 YSYEKL. The CDR3 totals 13 residues.

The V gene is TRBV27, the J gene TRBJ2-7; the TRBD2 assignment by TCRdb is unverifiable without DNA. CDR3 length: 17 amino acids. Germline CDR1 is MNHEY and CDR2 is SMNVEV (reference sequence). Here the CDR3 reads CASSLIPTAGGYYEQYF.

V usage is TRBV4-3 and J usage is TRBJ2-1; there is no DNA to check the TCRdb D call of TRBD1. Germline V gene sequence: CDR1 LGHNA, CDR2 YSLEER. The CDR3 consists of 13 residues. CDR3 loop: CASSGQSHNEQFF.

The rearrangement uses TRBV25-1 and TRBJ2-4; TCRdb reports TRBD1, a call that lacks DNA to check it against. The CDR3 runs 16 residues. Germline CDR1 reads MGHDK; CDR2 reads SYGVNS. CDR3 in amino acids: CASSEIGTGGKNIQYF.

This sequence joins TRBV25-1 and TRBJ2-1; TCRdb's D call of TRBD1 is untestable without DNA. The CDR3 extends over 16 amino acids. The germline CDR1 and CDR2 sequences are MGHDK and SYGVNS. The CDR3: CASGALLGRTPNEQFF.

CDR3 protein: CSAGEVPVSYEQYF. The genes are TRBV20-1 and TRBJ2-7. In germline, CDR1 is DFQATT, CDR2 SNEGSKA (reference sequence). There are 14 residues in the CDR3.

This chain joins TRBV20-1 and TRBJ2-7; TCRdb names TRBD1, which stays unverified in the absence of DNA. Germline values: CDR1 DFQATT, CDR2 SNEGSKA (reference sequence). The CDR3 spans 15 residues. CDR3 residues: CSARPIGAPIYEQYF.

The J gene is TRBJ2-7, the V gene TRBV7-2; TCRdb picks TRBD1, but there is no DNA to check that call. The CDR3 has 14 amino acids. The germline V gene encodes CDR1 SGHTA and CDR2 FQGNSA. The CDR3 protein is CASSQIGTGGEQYF.

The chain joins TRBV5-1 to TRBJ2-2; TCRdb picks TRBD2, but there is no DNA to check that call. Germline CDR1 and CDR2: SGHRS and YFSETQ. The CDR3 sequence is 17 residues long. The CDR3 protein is CASSSPVEVANTGELFF.

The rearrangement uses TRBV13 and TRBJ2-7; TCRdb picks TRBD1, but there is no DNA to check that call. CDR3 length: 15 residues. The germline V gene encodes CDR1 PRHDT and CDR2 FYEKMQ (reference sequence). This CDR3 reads CASSLSSTGGREQYF.

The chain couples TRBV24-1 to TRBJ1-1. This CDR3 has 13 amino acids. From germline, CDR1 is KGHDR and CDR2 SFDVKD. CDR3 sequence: CATSSADRTEAFF.

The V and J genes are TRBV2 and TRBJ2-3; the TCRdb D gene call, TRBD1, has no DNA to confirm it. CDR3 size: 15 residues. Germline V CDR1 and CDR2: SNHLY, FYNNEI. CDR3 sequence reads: CAIEGYREVEDTQYF.

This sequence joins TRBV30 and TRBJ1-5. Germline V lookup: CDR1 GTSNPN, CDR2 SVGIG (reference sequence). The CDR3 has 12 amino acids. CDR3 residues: CAWSSINQPQHF.

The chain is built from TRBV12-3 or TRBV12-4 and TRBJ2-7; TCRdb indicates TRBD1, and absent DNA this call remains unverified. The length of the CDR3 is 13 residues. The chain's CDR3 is CASRGTGEYEQYF.

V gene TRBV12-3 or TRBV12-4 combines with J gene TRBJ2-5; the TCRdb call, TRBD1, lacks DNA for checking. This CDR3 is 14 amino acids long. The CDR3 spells CASIRAGTGETQYF.

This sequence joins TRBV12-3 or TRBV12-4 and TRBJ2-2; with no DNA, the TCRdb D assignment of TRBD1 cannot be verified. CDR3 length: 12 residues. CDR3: CASRGQTGELFF.

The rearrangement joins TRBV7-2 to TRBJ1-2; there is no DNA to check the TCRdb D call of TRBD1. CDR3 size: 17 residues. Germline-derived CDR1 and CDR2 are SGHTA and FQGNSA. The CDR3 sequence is CASSDDGPGGGTYGYTF.

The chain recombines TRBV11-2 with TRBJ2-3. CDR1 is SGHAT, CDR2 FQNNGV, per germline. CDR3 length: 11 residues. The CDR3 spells CASSFSWGQYF.

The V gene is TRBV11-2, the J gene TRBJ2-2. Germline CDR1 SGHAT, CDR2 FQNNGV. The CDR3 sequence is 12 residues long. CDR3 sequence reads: CASSHNTGELFF.